Shown below are 31 T cell receptor beta chains from a single sample sequenced in a study of CD8+ T cells in alopecia areata. RNA was extracted and reverse transcribed into cDNA as the sequencing template. Sequenced by immunoSEQ multiplex PCR; TCRdb stores in-frame clones only, minus some. The data contain roughly 150,000 clones, roughly 62% of them seen just once; the ten biggest clones take up under 8%. Source: CD4+ T cells sorted from blood, taken at week 0. Receptor source: a human donor with alopecia areata.

V usage is TRBV5-1 and J usage is TRBJ2-1; D is possibly TRBD2 (5 bases). V was clipped by 0 bases and J by 7 bases, with 5 bases between them. CDR3 length equals 12 residues. Germline V lookup: CDR1 SGHRS, CDR2 YFSETQ. The CDR3 protein is CASSLGGNEQFF. DNA of the CDR3: TGCGCCAGCAGCTTGGGAGGGAATGAGCAGTTCTTC.

The chain has TRBV10-3 and TRBJ2-5, with D perhaps matching TRBD1 (5 bases). Per germline, CDR1 ENHRY and CDR2 SYGVKD. The CDR3 has 13 amino acids. V shed 3 bases and J shed 5 bases, with 10 bases lying between them. The CDR3 loop is CAISESGMETQYF. The CDR3 DNA follows: TGTGCCATCAGTGAATCAGGGATGGAGACCCAGTACTTC.

This clone has only a few counts. The V gene is TRBV27, the J gene TRBJ1-2, with 7 bases aligning to TRBD1. The CDR3 length is 17 residues. The trim removed 5 bases at V and 4 bases at J, leaving 16 bases unmatched. Germline V gene sequence: CDR1 MNHEY, CDR2 SMNVEV (reference sequence). The CDR3 is CASSPSPHRTGLYGYTF. In DNA form, the CDR3 reads TGTGCCAGCAGTCCCTCCCCCCACCGGACAGGTCTCTATGGCTACACCTTC.

This clone was recorded only once. The V gene is TRBV2, the J gene TRBJ1-5; 9 positions match TRBD1. The germline CDR1 and CDR2 sequences are SNHLY and FYNNEI. The CDR3 is 15 amino acids. V lost 7 bases to trimming and J lost 3 bases; unmatched junction nucleotides: 7. For the CDR3, the DNA is TGTGCCAGCACGTGGGGACAGGGCGACAATCAGCCCCAGCATTTT. It translates to CASTWGQGDNQPQHF.

This clone has a handful of counts. The chain uses TRBV5-1 and TRBJ2-1; 8 bases match TRBD2. The junction had 9 bases not matched to a gene; V was cut back by 4 bases and J by 3 bases. The CDR3 is 16 residues long. The germline gives CDR1 SGHRS, CDR2 YFSETQ. The CDR3, as DNA: TGCGCCAGCAGCCATAGCGGCGGGGGGTACTACAATGAGCAGTTCTTC. It yields the protein CASSHSGGGYYNEQFF.

The DNA for the CDR3 is TGTGCCAGTAGTCGGGGTCCGGACAGGGGGCGCGAGGAGCAGTTCTTC. Amino acids: CASSRGPDRGREEQFF. This chain joins TRBV19 and TRBJ2-1; 11 positions match TRBD1. Looked up from germline, CDR1 is LNHDA and CDR2 is SQIVND (reference sequence). The V gene end was trimmed by 5 bases and the J gene end by 10 bases; junction bases not matched to a gene: 13. The CDR3 contains 16 residues. The entire variable domain, with the rest obtained from reference TRBV19 and TRBJ2-1, is as follows: DGGITQSPKYLFRKEGQNVTLSCEQNLNHDAMYWYRQDPGQGLRLIYYSQIVNDFQKGDIAEGYSVSREKKESFPLTVTSAQKNPTAFYLCASSRGPDRGREEQFFGPGTRLTVL.

The rearrangement joins TRBV9 to TRBJ2-3; 7 positions agree with TRBD2. CDR3 length: 14 amino acids. Unmatched junction bases numbered 6, after V lost 4 bases and J lost 4 bases. CDR1 is SGDLS and CDR2 is YYNGEE in the germline V gene. CDR3 loop: CASSPGLHADTQYF. Written as DNA, the CDR3 is TGTGCCAGCAGCCCGGGACTACATGCAGATACGCAGTATTTT.

The V and J genes are TRBV4-3 and TRBJ1-2, with 7 bases lining up with TRBD1. CDR3 length equals 13 residues. V trimming: 5 bases; J trimming: 2 bases; junction bases outside the gene matches: 2. Germline CDR1 is LGHNA and CDR2 is YSLEER. This CDR3 reads CASSTTGNYGYTF. The CDR3 nucleotides read TGCGCCAGCAGCACGACAGGGAACTATGGCTACACCTTC.

The count of this clone is one. The rearrangement joins TRBV13 to TRBJ1-1, with 7 bases aligning to TRBD1. J was trimmed by 2 bases and V by 6 bases; bases with no gene match: 6. The CDR3 is 14 residues long. Germline V CDR1 and CDR2: PRHDT, FYEKMQ (reference sequence). CDR3 in DNA: TGTGCCAGCAGACCCGGACAGGTTAACACTGAAGCTTTCTTT. Encoded protein: CASRPGQVNTEAFF. The whole variable domain, filled in from reference TRBV13 and TRBJ1-1, reads AAGVIQSPRHLIKEKRETATLKCYPIPRHDTVYWYQQGPGQDPQFLISFYEKMQSDKGSIPDRFSAQQFSDYHSELNMSSLELGDSALYFCASRPGQVNTEAFFGQGTRLTVV.

The chain is built from TRBV30 and TRBJ1-3; D not certain. Trimming stripped 0 bases from V and 0 bases from J, with 6 bases between. The germline gives CDR1 GTSNPN, CDR2 SVGIG (reference sequence). The CDR3 runs 14 residues. CDR3 coding DNA: TGTGCCTGGAGTGTGGGCTACTCTGGAAACACCATATATTTT. It translates to CAWSVGYSGNTIYF.

The chain couples TRBV6-5 to TRBJ2-7; 8 positions agree with TRBD1. The V and J ends lost 8 bases and 0 bases, in that order; junction bases with no gene match: 6. The germline V gene encodes CDR1 MNHEY and CDR2 SVGAGI. The CDR3 totals 14 residues. CDR3 nucleotide sequence: TGTGCCAGCCGGACAGGGAGCTCCTCCTACGAGCAGTACTTC. Protein: CASRTGSSSYEQYF.

V and J are TRBV15 and TRBJ2-3, with D perhaps given as TRBD1 or TRBD2 (6 bases each). The CDR3 is 16 residues long. Between the trimmed V and J ends, which lost 5 bases and 4 bases, there was a span of 19 bases. Germline-derived CDR1 and CDR2 are LNHNV and YYDKDF (reference sequence). CDR3 residues: CATSHIGGGSPDTQYF. CDR3 DNA: TGTGCCACCAGCCATATCGGGGGCGGATCCCCAGATACGCAGTATTTT.

The chain is built from TRBV6-5 and TRBJ2-7; no reliable D call. Germline V CDR1 and CDR2: MNHEY, SVGAGI. The CDR3 loop spans 12 amino acids. V was trimmed by 4 bases and J by 6 bases, leaving 10 bases between them. CDR3: CASSSTVSEQYF. The CDR3 nucleotides are TGTGCCAGCAGTTCCACGGTGAGCGAGCAGTACTTC.

This chain links TRBV7-2 with TRBJ2-5; 9 bases are a match to TRBD2. The germline V gene has CDR1 SGHTA and CDR2 FQGNSA. Trimming removed 5 bases from V and 5 bases from J; junction bases left unmatched: 9. CDR3 length: 15 residues. The CDR3 coding sequence is TGTGCCAGCAGCCTCGCCTTGCGGGGGGGGGAGACCCAGTACTTC. It encodes CASSLALRGGETQYF.

This clone has just a few counts. This chain links TRBV5-1 with TRBJ2-5; 9 bases map to TRBD1. Losses at the gene ends were 3 bases for V and 0 bases for J; bases not matched to a gene: 6. Germline V gene data show CDR1 as SGHRS and CDR2 as YFSETQ. The CDR3 length is 16 residues. In DNA, the CDR3 is TGCGCCAGCAGCTCCGGGGACAGGGCTAACCAAGAGACCCAGTACTTC. Translation gives CASSSGDRANQETQYF.

In this sample, this clone turned up a few times. The chain joins TRBV5-4 to TRBJ2-5; 12 nucleotides agree with TRBD2. The length of the CDR3 is 18 residues. Germline loops: CDR1 SGHNT, CDR2 YYREEE (reference sequence). The ends lost 0 bases at V and 4 bases at J; junction bases unmatched: 10. CDR3 DNA sequence: TGTGCCAGCAGCTTGGACGGGGCTAGCGGGGGGGCGGCAGAGACCCAGTACTTC. As protein: CASSLDGASGGAAETQYF.

V usage is TRBV4-1 and J usage is TRBJ2-7, with 13 bases fitting TRBD2. The CDR3 contains 17 residues. Germline V gives CDR1 MGHRA, CDR2 YSYEKL. V gave up 4 bases and J gave up 7 bases; unmatched junction bases: 13. CDR3 region: CASSRTGTSGVWDEQYF. In DNA form, the CDR3 reads TGCGCCAGCAGCCGAACCGGGACTAGCGGGGTTTGGGATGAGCAGTACTTC.

This clone was recorded once. The chain is built from TRBV7-2 and TRBJ2-7; D remains unclear. Trimming removed 2 bases from V and 3 bases from J, with 11 bases in between. In germline, CDR1 is SGHTA, CDR2 FQGNSA. This CDR3 contains 14 residues. CDR3 DNA: TGTGCCAGCAGCTTACGCTTAACCGACTACGAGCAGTACTTC. Its translation: CASSLRLTDYEQYF.

There are a few counts of this clone. The chain combines TRBV18 with TRBJ2-3; 8 nucleotides agree with TRBD1. With 0 bases clipped from V and 3 bases from J, the junction kept 8 bases outside the gene matches. Germline CDR1 is KGHSH and CDR2 is LQKENI. The CDR3 is 17 residues long. In DNA form, the CDR3 reads TGTGCCAGCTCACCACCAAGGACAGGGAGGAGGACAGATACGCAGTATTTT. Residues: CASSPPRTGRRTDTQYF.

This clone was found once. This chain uses TRBV30 with TRBJ1-5; D unclear. Germline V lookup: CDR1 GTSNPN, CDR2 SVGIG (reference sequence). This CDR3 spans 13 amino acids. V was pared by 1 base and J by 9 bases, with 13 bases between. CDR3 coding DNA: TGTGCCTGGAGTGGACTCGAATCACGGCCCCAGCATTTT. Its protein product is CAWSGLESRPQHF.

The chain couples TRBV5-1 to TRBJ2-4; 10 nucleotides align to TRBD1. Germline values: CDR1 SGHRS, CDR2 YFSETQ. V lost 7 bases, J lost 6 bases, and 10 bases stayed unmatched. CDR3 length: 15 residues. The CDR3 loop is CASAPGDRGANIQYF. CDR3 in DNA: TGCGCCAGCGCCCCGGGGGACAGGGGAGCAAACATTCAGTACTTC.

The chain links TRBV30 to TRBJ2-2; TRBD1 matches at 8 bases. The CDR3 loop spans 13 amino acids. J gave up 13 bases and V 1 base, and 8 bases lay outside the gene matches. Per the germline V gene, CDR1 is GTSNPN and CDR2 is SVGIG (reference sequence). The CDR3 nucleotides read TGTGCCTGGAGTGGGACAGGGCTGGGTAGGCTGTTTTTT. This translates into CAWSGTGLGRLFF.

In this sample, this clone turned up a few times. The chain has TRBV4-1 and TRBJ2-6; no definite D call. CDR3 length equals 16 residues. The V and J ends lost 4 bases and 0 bases respectively, with 10 bases between them. Germline CDR1 is MGHRA and CDR2 is YSYEKL. The CDR3 loop reads CASSLIRFSGANVLTF. The DNA of the CDR3 is TGCGCCAGCAGCCTTATCAGGTTCTCTGGGGCCAACGTCCTGACTTTC.

As regards this clone: This CDR3 is also generated by other DNA sequences in the sample. The rearrangement joins TRBV29-1 to TRBJ1-1; 7 positions match TRBD1. The germline V gene encodes CDR1 SQVTM and CDR2 ANQGSEA. This CDR3 has 13 amino acids. V shed 4 bases and J 0 bases; nucleotides not matched to a gene: 2. The DNA of the CDR3 is TGCAGCGTTGCGGGGACAGTGAACACTGAAGCTTTCTTT. This sequence encodes CSVAGTVNTEAFF.

The CDR3 DNA is TGTGCCAGCAGCCCCGGGACAGTAAATTCACCCCTCCACTTT. Translation: CASSPGTVNSPLHF. This chain links TRBV6-1 with TRBJ1-6; 7 bases are a match to TRBD1. J was trimmed by 7 bases and V by 6 bases; bases with no gene match: 6. CDR3 size: 14 residues. Germline V lookup: CDR1 MNHNS, CDR2 SASEGT.

The DNA of the CDR3 is TGTGCCAGCAGCAAGGGACAGGGGCATAATTCACCCCTCCACTTT. Translation: CASSKGQGHNSPLHF. The chain links TRBV7-2 to TRBJ1-6, with TRBD1 identical over 10 bases. Germline values: CDR1 SGHTA, CDR2 FQGNSA. Germline trimming cut 5 bases from V and 5 bases from J; bases unmatched to any gene: 3. The CDR3 sequence is 15 residues long.

V gene TRBV7-9 combines with J gene TRBJ1-1; 7 bases fit TRBD1. The germline V gene encodes CDR1 SEHNR and CDR2 FQNEAQ (reference sequence). The CDR3 has 14 amino acids. The J segment lost 5 bases and the V segment lost 4 bases, leaving 7 bases of the junction unmatched. The CDR3 region is CASSSTGSRTEAFF. CDR3 coding DNA: TGTGCCAGCAGCTCGACAGGGAGTAGGACTGAAGCTTTCTTT.

V gene TRBV4-1 combines with J gene TRBJ2-2; tentative D call: TRBD1 (6 bases). The germline V and J ends were trimmed by 4 bases and 7 bases, with 16 bases remaining between them. CDR1 and CDR2 (germline): MGHRA, YSYEKL. This CDR3 contains 15 residues. CDR3 loop: CASSPLPDSSGELFF. As DNA, the CDR3 is TGCGCCAGCAGCCCACTCCCGGACAGTAGCGGGGAGCTGTTTTTT.

The CDR3 region is CASSLVAPGNNQPQHF. DNA for the CDR3: TGTGCCAGCAGCTTAGTTGCCCCAGGGAACAATCAGCCCCAGCATTTT. V and J are TRBV7-2 and TRBJ1-5; possibly TRBD1 for D (5 bases). Trimming took off 1 base at V and 3 bases at J, with 13 bases between the two ends. Per germline, CDR1 SGHTA and CDR2 FQGNSA. This CDR3 comprises 16 residues.

The V and J genes are TRBV5-1 and TRBJ2-5; TRBD2 is a possible D gene (5 bases). CDR3 length: 14 amino acids. Per the germline V gene, CDR1 is SGHRS and CDR2 is YFSETQ. Trimming left V 0 bases short and J 5 bases short, with 11 bases between. The CDR3 nucleotides read TGCGCCAGCAGCTTGGTGCCGGGAAGGGAGACCCAGTACTTC. Translated: CASSLVPGRETQYF.

This clone was seen a handful of times. This rearrangement joins TRBV7-2 to TRBJ1-2; no reliable D call. CDR3 length: 12 amino acids. Germline CDR1 SGHTA, CDR2 FQGNSA. The V and J ends lost 3 bases and 7 bases respectively, with 9 bases between them. The CDR3 loop reads CASSFSDGGYTF. CDR3 sequence (DNA): TGTGCCAGCAGCTTTAGCGATGGTGGCTACACCTTC.